This entry features one TCR beta chain sequence. Its specificity is not known. These data come from a study of vaccination and CD4 T cells after COVID-19. Across the study: There were two doses of either BNT162b2 or mRNA-1273 vaccine given to participants. It was a median around 100 days after diagnosis, with a range of 35 to 161, that post-COVID samples were drawn.

The CDR3 runs 11 residues. V was pared by 2 bases and J by 7 bases, with 8 bases between. Germline loops: CDR1 DFQATT, CDR2 SNEGSKA (reference sequence). The treatment was: approximately nine-day PBMC culture with coronavirus spike peptide pools or control peptides (ViraFEST assay). Harvesting of the unexposed donor's CD4+ T cells predated the COVID-19 pandemic (2011-2018). TCR sequencing followed the expansion of antigen-specific T cells with peptide pools in ViraFEST. Once obtained from cultured CD4+ T cells, the DNA was sequenced using the Oncomine TCR Beta short-read assay. TCRdb analysed the PCR reads with MiXCR anew, one entry per CDR3 protein. The table includes around 5,700 distinct CDR3 sequences, 25% to 35% detected once.

The origin of this receptor is a human donor in good health. Source material: CD4+ T cells from blood, cultured in vitro. This sequence joins TRBV20-1 and TRBJ2-5; the D is unclear. For the CDR3, the DNA is TGCAGTGCTAGATTGCCGGGGACCCAGTACTTC. This gives the protein CSARLPGTQYF.